This T cell receptor (beta chain) was sequenced for a study of chemoradiotherapy in HPV16-positive cancers. Libraries were prepared by immunoSEQ multiplex PCR; TCRdb keeps only in-frame clonotypes and omits some of them. The sample lists 20,000 to 25,000 clones, approximately 90% occurring once. In germline, CDR1 is SNHLY, CDR2 FYNNEI. CDR3 length: 19 amino acids. The V and J ends lost 2 bases and 5 bases respectively, with 24 bases between them. The source of this sequence is a human donor with HPV-associated anogenital cancer. The rearrangement links TRBV2 to TRBJ1-4; D might be TRBD1 (5 bases). Material: blood, obtained from a patient who underwent chemoradiotherapy. The CDR3 nucleotides are TGTGCCAGCAGTGAATTGTTGACTTTGTCGGACACCCAAAATGAAAAACTGTTTTTT. It codes for CASSELLTLSDTQNEKLFF. Complete variable domain (other parts from reference TRBV2 and TRBJ1-4): EPEVTQTPSHQVTQMGQEVILRCVPISNHLYFYWYRQILGQKVEFLVSFYNNEISEKSEIFDDQFSVERPDGSNFTLKIRSTKLEDSAMYFCASSELLTLSDTQNEKLFFGSGTQLSVL.